This T cell receptor beta chain was sequenced for a study of blood T cell repertoires in COVID-19. Study in general: Acute-phase and convalescent COVID-19 samples originated in the United States, Italy and Spain. PBMCs, B-cell-depleted T cells, or T cells were the source of the cDNA or gDNA that made up the material.

The CDR3 contains 14 residues. Germline V gene data show CDR1 as SEHNR and CDR2 as FQNEAQ (reference sequence). The V and J ends lost 5 bases and 1 base respectively, with 9 bases between them. Per the original data handling: Cell counts per sample came from amplifying reference gene primers. Profiling relied on immunoSEQ multiplex PCR, and the TCRdb table lists in-frame clones only, not all of them. The DNA gave D and trimming, while V, J and clone size come from that table. The repertoire holds some 70,000 clones, with approximately 87% as singletons. The chain recombines TRBV7-9 with TRBJ2-1, with D maybe TRBD1 (5 bases). Sequenced material: peripheral blood. This TCR came from a middle-aged man with active COVID-19. The DNA of the CDR3 is TGTGCCAGCAGCCCCCCAGGGTCCTACAATGAGCAGTTCTTC. Translated, it gives CASSPPGSYNEQFF.